This T cell receptor (beta chain) was observed in a study of blood T cell repertoires in COVID-19. Whole-study context: Samples taken during acute and convalescent COVID-19 were collected in the United States, Italy and Spain. The analysed material was cDNA or gDNA that came from T cells, B-cell-depleted T cells, or PBMCs.

V lost 2 bases, J lost 3 bases, and 4 bases stayed unmatched. Germline values: CDR1 MNHEY, CDR2 SVGEGT. This CDR3 is built from 15 residues. In the source study's methods: Quantification of nucleated cells was approximated via reference gene primer amplification. The protocol was immunoSEQ multiplex PCR, while the TCRdb copy is restricted to in-frame clones and leaves out a portion. That table supplies the V and J calls and clone size; D and trimming were determined from the DNA. The sample contains about 160,000 clones, roughly 89% of which appear only once. The material sequenced was peripheral blood. This chain links TRBV6-2 or TRBV6-3 with TRBJ2-3; 8 bases are a match to TRBD2. The origin of this receptor is a woman between 55 and 75 years old who had recovered from COVID-19. The DNA of the CDR3 is TGTGCCAGCAGTTACGTTCGGGGGGGGACAGATACGCAGTATTTT. Protein product: CASSYVRGGTDTQYF.